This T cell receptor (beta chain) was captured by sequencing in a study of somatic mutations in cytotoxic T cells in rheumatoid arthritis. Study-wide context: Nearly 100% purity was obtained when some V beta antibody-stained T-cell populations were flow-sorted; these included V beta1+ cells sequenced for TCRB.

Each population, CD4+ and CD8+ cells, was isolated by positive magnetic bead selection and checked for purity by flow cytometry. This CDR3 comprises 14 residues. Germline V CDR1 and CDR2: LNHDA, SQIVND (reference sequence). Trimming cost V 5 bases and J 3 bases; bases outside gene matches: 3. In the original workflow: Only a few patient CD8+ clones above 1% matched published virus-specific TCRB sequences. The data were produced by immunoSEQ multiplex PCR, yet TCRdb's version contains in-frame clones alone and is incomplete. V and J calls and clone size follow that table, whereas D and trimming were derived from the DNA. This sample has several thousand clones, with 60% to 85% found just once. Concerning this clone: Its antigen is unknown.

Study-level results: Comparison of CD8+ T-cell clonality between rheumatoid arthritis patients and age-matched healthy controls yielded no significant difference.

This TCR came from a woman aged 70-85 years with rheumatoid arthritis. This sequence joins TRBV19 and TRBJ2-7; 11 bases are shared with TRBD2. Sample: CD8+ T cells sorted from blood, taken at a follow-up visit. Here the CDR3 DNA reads TGTGCCAGTAGTCCAGGGACTAGCGGCTACGAGCAGTACTTC. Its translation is CASSPGTSGYEQYF. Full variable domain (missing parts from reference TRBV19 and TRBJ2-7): DGGITQSPKYLFRKEGQNVTLSCEQNLNHDAMYWYRQDPGQGLRLIYYSQIVNDFQKGDIAEGYSVSREKKESFPLTVTSAQKNPTAFYLCASSPGTSGYEQYFGPGTRLTVT.